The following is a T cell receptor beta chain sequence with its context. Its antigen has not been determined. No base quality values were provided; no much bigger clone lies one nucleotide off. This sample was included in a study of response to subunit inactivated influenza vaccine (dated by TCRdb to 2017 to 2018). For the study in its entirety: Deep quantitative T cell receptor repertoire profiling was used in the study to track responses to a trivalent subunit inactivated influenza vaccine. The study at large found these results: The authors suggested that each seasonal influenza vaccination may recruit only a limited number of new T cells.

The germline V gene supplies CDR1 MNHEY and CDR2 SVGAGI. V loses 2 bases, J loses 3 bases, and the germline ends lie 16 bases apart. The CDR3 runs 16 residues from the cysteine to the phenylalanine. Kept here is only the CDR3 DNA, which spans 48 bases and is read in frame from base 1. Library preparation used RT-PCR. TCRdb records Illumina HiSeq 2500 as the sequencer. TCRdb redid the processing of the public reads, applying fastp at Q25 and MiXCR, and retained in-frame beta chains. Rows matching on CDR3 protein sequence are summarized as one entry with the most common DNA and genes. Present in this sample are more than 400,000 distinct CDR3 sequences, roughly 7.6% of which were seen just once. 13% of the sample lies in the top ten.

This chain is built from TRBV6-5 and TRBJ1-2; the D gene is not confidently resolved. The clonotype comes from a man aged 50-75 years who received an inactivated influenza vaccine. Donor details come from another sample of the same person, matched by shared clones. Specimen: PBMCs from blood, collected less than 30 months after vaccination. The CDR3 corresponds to CASSYTRDLGDYGYTF. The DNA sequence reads TGTGCCAGCAGTTACACTCGGGATCTTGGGGACTATGGCTACACCTTC.